A single sample gave rise to the 15 T cell receptor beta chains below, sequenced in a study of blood T cell repertoires in COVID-19. TCRdb's copy holds only in-frame clones and misses some; the assay was immunoSEQ multiplex PCR. The profile shows around 140,000 clones, around 87% of them singletons. Sequenced sample: peripheral blood. The receptors come from a man between 65 and 80 years old with active COVID-19.

The rearrangement uses TRBV28 and TRBJ1-5, with no clear D. V lost 1 base and J lost 6, with 4 bases in between. CDR1 is MDHEN, CDR2 SYDVKM, per germline. This CDR3 spans 12 amino acids. CDR3 bases: TGTGCCAGCAGTTTATTAGTTCAGCCCCAGCATTTT. Translation: CASSLLVQPQHF.

This clone was counted a single time. The V call is TRBV10-3, the J call TRBJ1-2, with 12 bases matching TRBD1. Trimming at V came to 4 bases and at J to 8 bases, leaving 11 bases not matched to a gene. Germline-derived CDR1 and CDR2 are ENHRY and SYGVKD. CDR3 size: 16 residues. Here the CDR3 reads CAISASPGQGAQGYTF. DNA for the CDR3: TGTGCCATCAGTGCGAGTCCGGGACAGGGGGCGCAGGGCTACACCTTC.

V and J are TRBV12-5 and TRBJ2-1; D may be TRBD2 (6 bases). Germline V gene sequence: CDR1 LGHNT, CDR2 FRNRAP. Trimming stripped 4 bases from V and 0 bases from J, with 13 bases between. The CDR3 is made up of 16 amino acids. The CDR3 here is CASGSSSASSYNEQFF. Written as DNA, the CDR3 is TGTGCTAGTGGTTCGTCTAGCGCGAGCTCCTACAATGAGCAGTTCTTC.

Many counts were recorded for this clone. The chain employs TRBV29-1 and TRBJ2-7, with D perhaps TRBD1 (6 bases). Trimming took off 6 bases at V and 2 bases at J, with 14 bases between the two ends. Germline CDR1 and CDR2: SQVTM and ANQGSEA. CDR3 length: 13 amino acids. CDR3 DNA sequence: TGCAGCGTGAGGGCAGGGGAAACCTACGAGCAGTACTTC. Translated: CSVRAGETYEQYF.

The rearrangement joins TRBV28 to TRBJ2-7; 11 nucleotides match TRBD2. This CDR3 has 15 amino acids. The germline gives CDR1 MDHEN, CDR2 SYDVKM. V trimming: 8 bases; J trimming: 5 bases; junction bases outside the gene matches: 11. CDR3 coding DNA: TGTGCCAGCGGTGAATTTAGCGGGAGGGTAAACGAGCAGTACTTC. Protein product: CASGEFSGRVNEQYF.

The rearrangement uses TRBV10-2 and TRBJ1-6, with 9 nucleotides matching TRBD1. Germline CDR1 and CDR2: WSHSY and SAAADI. The CDR3 has 18 residues. V was clipped by 5 bases and J by 0 bases; unmatched bases: 8. CDR3 amino acids: CASSLSGTGFSYNSPLHF. The CDR3 DNA reads as TGCGCCAGCAGTTTGTCCGGGACAGGGTTCTCCTATAATTCACCCCTCCACTTT.

CDR3 sequence (DNA): TGCGCCAGCAGCTTGGTAACGGGGTCAACTACCTACGAGCAGTACTTC. Its translation: CASSLVTGSTTYEQYF. The rearrangement joins TRBV5-1 to TRBJ2-7, with TRBD2 as a possible D gene (5 bases). Trimming took off 0 bases at V and 2 bases at J, with 15 bases between the two ends. Per the germline V gene, CDR1 is SGHRS and CDR2 is YFSETQ. The CDR3 spans 16 residues.

The J gene is TRBJ2-3, the V gene TRBV24-1; 8 bases match TRBD1. The ends lost 2 bases at V and 2 bases at J; junction bases unmatched: 5. The CDR3 contains 16 residues. Germline V gene lookup returns CDR1 KGHDR and CDR2 SFDVKD. The CDR3 loop is CATSDSGQGLTDTQYF. CDR3 sequence (DNA): TGTGCCACCAGTGATTCCGGACAGGGACTCACAGATACGCAGTATTTT.

This rearrangement joins TRBV29-1 to TRBJ2-1; no reliable D call. Trimming took off 6 bases at V and 3 bases at J, with 6 bases between the two ends. Per the germline V gene, CDR1 is SQVTM and CDR2 is ANQGSEA. The CDR3 totals 11 residues. The CDR3 protein is CSVLLYNEQFF. As DNA, the CDR3 is TGCAGCGTCCTACTCTACAATGAGCAGTTCTTC.

The chain recombines TRBV10-2 with TRBJ1-2; 8 bases fit TRBD1. J was trimmed by 4 bases and V by 6 bases; bases with no gene match: 4. Per germline, CDR1 WSHSY and CDR2 SAAADI. This CDR3 has 13 amino acids. The CDR3 here is CASRSGTGYGYTF. CDR3 DNA sequence: TGCGCCAGCAGATCCGGGACAGGCTATGGCTACACCTTC.

The V and J genes are TRBV24-1 and TRBJ1-1; 7 bases match TRBD1. V gave up 4 bases and J gave up 9 bases; unmatched junction bases: 7. CDR1 is KGHDR and CDR2 is SFDVKD in the germline V gene. CDR3 length: 13 amino acids. The CDR3 reads CATSDPGQIKAFF. The CDR3 DNA follows: TGTGCCACCAGTGACCCGGGACAGATAAAAGCTTTCTTT.

This sequence joins TRBV7-2 and TRBJ2-7, with no clear D. Deletions cut 6 bases from V and 2 bases from J, with 11 bases between. CDR1 is SGHTA, CDR2 FQGNSA, per germline. This CDR3 has 13 residues. The chain's CDR3 is CASSGHLPYEQYF. The CDR3 DNA follows: TGTGCCAGCAGTGGTCATCTACCCTACGAGCAGTACTTC.

This clone was recorded once. This chain uses TRBV7-9 with TRBJ2-7; TRBD1 aligns across 8 bases. The CDR3 runs 19 residues. The germline V gene has CDR1 SEHNR and CDR2 FQNEAQ (reference sequence). V lost 1 base, J lost 0 bases, and 14 bases stayed unmatched. The CDR3 nucleotides read TGTGCCAGCAGCTTAGAGGTACGGCAGGGGGCGGAGAGCTCCTACGAGCAGTACTTC. It yields the protein CASSLEVRQGAESSYEQYF. The full variable domain, in which reference TRBV7-9 and TRBJ2-7 provide the parts outside the CDR3, is DTGVSQNPRHKITKRGQNVTFRCDPISEHNRLYWYRQTLGQGPEFLTYFQNEAQLEKSRLLSDRFSAERPKGSFSTLEIQRTEQGDSAMYLCASSLEVRQGAESSYEQYFGPGTRLTVT.

The chain employs TRBV27 and TRBJ2-1, with D perhaps matching TRBD2 (5 bases). V was clipped by 4 bases and J by 4 bases, with 17 bases between them. CDR1 is MNHEY and CDR2 is SMNVEV in the germline V gene (reference sequence). The CDR3 is made up of 16 amino acids. The chain's CDR3 is CASSWSTSPEYNEQFF. The DNA for the CDR3 is TGTGCCAGCAGTTGGAGTACTAGTCCAGAGTACAATGAGCAGTTCTTC.

The V call is TRBV9, the J call TRBJ1-3, with 7 bases lining up with TRBD1. The germline V gene encodes CDR1 SGDLS and CDR2 YYNGEE. This CDR3 is 15 amino acids long. The J segment lost 0 bases and the V segment lost 3 bases, leaving 3 bases of the junction unmatched. CDR3: CASSDGTDSGNTIYF. The CDR3 region has the DNA TGTGCCAGCAGCGATGGGACAGACTCTGGAAACACCATATATTTT.